Each of the 30 T cell receptor beta chains below was sequenced from the same sample in a study of CD8+ T cells in alopecia areata. Sequencing relied on a cDNA template that was reverse transcribed from extracted RNA. TCRdb's copy holds only in-frame clones and misses some; the assay was immunoSEQ multiplex PCR. Altogether 250,000 or so clones were found in the sample, and no singletons occur. Markers used for sorting pooled cutaneous lymph node cells were CD4, CD8alpha, NKG2D, NKG2ACE and others. Sequencing used CD4+ T cells sorted from a lymph node. The receptors were gathered from a C3H/HeJ mouse with alopecia areata. The strain's MHC haplotype is H2-k.

There are a few counts of this clone. A read error may explain this, as a much larger clone is one base away. Gene names denote mouse genes. Read data end 4 residues before the CDR3 end; the end is taken from the germline J gene. V and J are TRBV31 and TRBJ2-5; TRBD1 aligns across 7 bases. With 5 bases clipped from V and 3 bases from J, the junction kept 5 bases outside the gene matches. CDR1 and CDR2 (germline): GKSSPN, SITVG. The CDR3 runs to 13 residues. The CDR3 bases that were read are TGTGCCTGGGGTCCGGGACAGCAAGAC. It specifies CAWGPGQQD. The complete CDR3 reads CAWGPGQQDTQYF.

Note on this clone: Mouse gene names and germline throughout. The observed sequence ends 4 residues before the CDR3 terminus, with the missing tail filled in from the germline J gene. The rearrangement links TRBV13-1 to TRBJ2-2, with TRBD2 matching 8 bases. The J segment lost 3 bases and the V segment lost 4 bases, leaving 5 bases of the junction unmatched. There are 15 residues in the CDR3. The germline CDR1 and CDR2 sequences are NSHNY and SYGAGN. This chain's CDR3 is CASSSGGLDTGQLYF. Partial CDR3 DNA: TGTGCCAGCAGTTCTGGGGGGTTGGACACCGGG.

This clone has more than one count but fewer than ten. The germline and genes are mouse ones. The read halts 4 residues ahead of the CDR3 end, with the missing end drawn from the germline J gene. V gene TRBV13-1 combines with J gene TRBJ1-2, with D perhaps matching TRBD1 (6 bases). Germline CDR1 reads NSHNY; CDR2 reads SYGAGN. V lost 5 bases to trimming and J lost 0 bases, with 14 bases between them. The CDR3 is 15 residues long. The part of the CDR3 DNA that was read is TGTGCCAGCAGCTTCCGGGACACCACAAACTCC. This gives the protein CASSFRDTTNS. The full CDR3 is CASSFRDTTNSDYTF.

As to this clone: Genes here carry mouse names. The CDR3 is cut off 4 residues early in the read; its end comes from the germline J gene. This sequence joins TRBV17 and TRBJ2-4; no clear D gene. CDR1 and CDR2 (germline): MNHDT, YYDKIL. The CDR3 totals 12 residues. The CDR3 region is CASSRHKNTLYF. The sequenced part of the CDR3 DNA is TGTGCTAGCAGTAGACATAAAAAC.

Remarks on this clone: Mouse gene names and germline throughout. The observed sequence ends 4 residues before the CDR3 terminus, with the missing tail filled in from the germline J gene. The chain is built from TRBV13-2 and TRBJ2-1; 8 nucleotides match TRBD2. Germline V gene data show CDR1 as NNHNN and CDR2 as SYGAGS (reference sequence). V was clipped by 0 bases and J by 0 bases; unmatched bases: 8. The CDR3 extends over 18 amino acids. CDR3 amino acids: CASGDAAAGGPNYAEQFF. The sequenced CDR3 bases are TGTGCCAGCGGTGATGCAGCTGCTGGGGGGCCTAACTATGCT.

This clone has only a few counts. Gene labels here are mouse ones. The read falls 4 residues short of the CDR3 end, and the missing part is taken from the germline J gene. The chain joins TRBV13-1 to TRBJ2-7; D is undetermined. The CDR3 has 13 residues. V gave up 0 bases and J gave up 3 bases, with 7 bases separating them. Germline CDR1 is NSHNY and CDR2 is SYGAGN. The CDR3 is CASSDAADYEQYF. CDR3 bases read: TGTGCCAGCAGTGATGCAGCAGACTAT.

This clone was counted between two and nine times. The genes are named according to mouse. The read stops 4 residues short of the end of the CDR3; the missing end is completed from the germline J gene. The rearrangement uses TRBV19 and TRBJ2-3, with 7 bases matching TRBD2. The V segment lost 5 bases and the J segment 0 bases; nucleotides outside the gene matches: 6. This CDR3 has 15 amino acids. Germline V lookup: CDR1 FNHDT, CDR2 SITEND (reference sequence). The CDR3 bases that were read are TGTGCCAGCAGCCCGACTGGGTATAGTGCAGAA. Its protein product is CASSPTGYSAE. The CDR3 reads in full as CASSPTGYSAETLYF.

This clone showed up just a few times. Genes and germline come from the mouse. The read terminates 4 residues ahead of where the CDR3 ends, so the germline J gene completes it. This chain joins TRBV1 and TRBJ1-1; no clear D. Per the germline V gene, CDR1 is NSQYPW and CDR2 is LRSPGD (reference sequence). The CDR3 is made up of 13 amino acids. The covered CDR3 bases are TGCACCTGCAGTGCAGATCGAAGGACA. Translated: CTCSADRRT. The whole CDR3 sequence is CTCSADRRTEVFF.

This clone has only a few counts. Genes and germline are mouse. The read terminates 4 residues ahead of where the CDR3 ends, so the germline J gene completes it. The sample contains more than one DNA sequence encoding this CDR3. The chain carries TRBV19 and TRBJ2-5; 7 bases are shared with TRBD2. Losses at the gene ends were 5 bases for V and 2 bases for J; bases not matched to a gene: 2. Per germline, CDR1 FNHDT and CDR2 SITEND (reference sequence). The CDR3 spans 13 residues. CDR3 region: CASRSGGQDTQYF. The CDR3 DNA, read in part, is TGTGCCAGCAGGTCTGGGGGCCAAGAC.

About this clone: Gene names and germline match the mouse. With the read ending 4 residues before the CDR3 end, the germline J gene is used to fill in that end. V and J are TRBV15 and TRBJ1-2; possible D gene TRBD1, 6 bases. V was pared by 2 bases and J by 1 base, with 8 bases between. From germline, CDR1 is SGHND and CDR2 FRSKSL. The CDR3 has 14 residues. The CDR3 DNA, read in part, is TGTGCCAGCAGTTTAAAGGGGGAAAACTCC. As protein: CASSLKGENS. The complete CDR3 sequence is CASSLKGENSDYTF.

A remark on this clone: The genes are named according to mouse. The read terminates 3 residues before the CDR3 end, so the remaining end is supplied by the germline J gene. J is TRBJ1-6 and V is TRBV1; perhaps TRBD1 as D (5 bases). TRBJ1-6 counts as an open reading frame of uncertain function. Germline V gives CDR1 NSQYPW, CDR2 LRSPGD (reference sequence). The V gene lost 1 base and the J gene lost 7 bases, with 8 bases spanning the gap. The length of the CDR3 is 14 residues. The DNA read from the CDR3 is TGCACCTGCAGTGCAGTCCCAGGGAATTCGCCC. Translated: CTCSAVPGNSP. The full CDR3 sequence reads CTCSAVPGNSPLYF.

To note about this clone: Germline and genes: mouse. Read coverage stops 4 residues before the CDR3 terminus; the germline J gene supplies the remainder. V gene TRBV1 combines with J gene TRBJ2-1, with 8 bases fitting TRBD1. CDR1 and CDR2 (germline): NSQYPW, LRSPGD (reference sequence). The length of the CDR3 is 13 residues. This chain's CDR3 is CTCSGTGLAEQFF. CDR3 DNA (partial): TGCACCTGCAGTGGGACAGGGCTGGCT.

A remark on this clone: Germline and genes: mouse. The missing CDR3 end, 4 residues past where the read stops, is filled in from the germline J gene. Other DNA sequences in this sample translate to the same CDR3. The chain recombines TRBV13-3 with TRBJ2-3; 9 nucleotides line up with TRBD2. V was clipped by 3 bases and J by 1 base; unmatched bases: 0. In germline, CDR1 is NNHDY, CDR2 SYVADS. There are 14 residues in the CDR3. CDR3 amino acids: CASSGDWGAETLYF. The sequenced CDR3 bases are TGTGCCAGCAGTGGGGACTGGGGTGCAGAA.

Concerning this clone: Germline and genes here are mouse. The read ends 4 residues before the CDR3 terminus; that terminus is restored from the germline J gene. Other DNA sequences in this sample translate to the same CDR3. V usage is TRBV1 and J usage is TRBJ2-1; possibly TRBD1 for D (6 bases). V gave up 3 bases and J gave up 3 bases, with 12 bases separating them. Germline-derived CDR1 and CDR2 are NSQYPW and LRSPGD (reference sequence). The CDR3 covers 15 residues. Incomplete CDR3 DNA: TGCACCTGCAGTGCGGCACAGGGTGGCTATGCT. It specifies CTCSAAQGGYA. The whole CDR3 protein is CTCSAAQGGYAEQFF.

About this clone itself: Germline and genes: mouse. The CDR3 region is CASSHRGDSAETLYF. The CDR3 bases that were read are TGTGCCAGCAGCCACAGGGGTGACAGTGCAGAA. The chain couples TRBV5 to TRBJ2-3; D is perhaps TRBD1 (6 bases). The read is 4 residues too short to cover the CDR3 end, so that end is filled in from the germline J gene. The CDR3 length is 15 residues. Per the germline V gene, CDR1 is LGHNA and CDR2 is YNLKQL (reference sequence). V lost 3 bases, J lost 0 bases, and 10 bases lay in between.

Turning to this clone: Mouse gene names apply. The sequence runs out 4 residues before the end of the CDR3; the remainder is reconstructed from the germline J gene. The chain links TRBV1 to TRBJ2-3, with D perhaps TRBD1 (6 bases). Germline-derived CDR1 and CDR2 are NSQYPW and LRSPGD (reference sequence). There are 13 residues in the CDR3. V gave up 7 bases and J gave up 3 bases, with 11 bases separating them. This CDR3 reads CTCKTGTAETLYF. The CDR3 bases that were read are TGCACCTGCAAGACCGGGACAGCAGAA.

On this clone itself: The genes are named according to mouse. Coverage ceases 4 residues before the CDR3 finishes, and the germline J gene fills in the end. The identical CDR3 is also encoded by other nucleotide sequences in the sample. The rearrangement uses TRBV1 and TRBJ2-5, with TRBD1 matching over 9 bases. Germline-derived CDR1 and CDR2 are NSQYPW and LRSPGD (reference sequence). The CDR3 is 13 residues long. The CDR3 bases that were read are TGCACCTGCAGCGGACAGGGGAGAGAC. It translates to CTCSGQGRD. Given in full, the CDR3 is CTCSGQGRDTQYF.

This clone has only a few counts. Any gene name here is a mouse gene name. The CDR3 end is not reached by the read, which stops 4 residues before it; the germline J gene fills it in. This chain joins TRBV13-3 and TRBJ2-2; no clear D gene. V was cut by 6 bases and J by 4 bases, with 7 bases left in between. Germline V CDR1 and CDR2: NNHDY, SYVADS. This CDR3 is 12 amino acids long. CDR3 region: CASTTSTGQLYF. The CDR3 DNA, read in part, is TGTGCCAGCACGACTTCCACCGGG.

With respect to this clone: Gene names refer to mouse genes. The read finishes 4 residues shy of the CDR3 end, and the germline J gene is used to complete it. The identical CDR3 is also encoded by other nucleotide sequences in the sample. This sequence joins TRBV13-1 and TRBJ1-2; 8 nucleotides agree with TRBD1. Germline V gene lookup returns CDR1 NSHNY and CDR2 SYGAGN. After removal of 4 bases from V and 0 bases from J, the junction contained 2 bases not matched to a gene. CDR3 length: 14 amino acids. Incomplete CDR3 DNA: TGTGCCAGCAGTAGGGACAGGACAAACTCC. Its translation is CASSRDRTNS. The entire CDR3 protein is CASSRDRTNSDYTF.

A few counts support this clone. Gene names denote mouse genes. The read gets to within 4 residues of the CDR3 end, and the germline J gene fills in the rest. The chain has TRBV19 and TRBJ2-3; 13 nucleotides agree with TRBD2. Germline V gene lookup returns CDR1 FNHDT and CDR2 SITEND (reference sequence). Trimming at V came to 7 bases and at J to 4 bases, leaving 3 bases not matched to a gene. The CDR3 has 14 residues. This CDR3 is CASRTGGAPETLYF. Partial CDR3 DNA: TGTGCCAGCCGGACTGGGGGGGCCCCAGAA.

As for this clone: All gene names here are mouse names. The read comes to an end 4 residues before the CDR3 does, leaving the germline J gene to fill in the end. This rearrangement joins TRBV19 to TRBJ2-3, with D perhaps TRBD2 (7 bases). V was trimmed by 6 bases and J by 1 base, leaving 9 bases between them. Germline CDR1 is FNHDT and CDR2 is SITEND (reference sequence). This CDR3 comprises 13 residues. The CDR3 sequence: CASIGGRAETLYF. The CDR3 DNA, read in part, is TGTGCCAGCATTGGGGGGCGTGCAGAA.

Notes on this clone: Gene and germline names: mouse. Sequencing ends 3 residues short of the CDR3 end; the germline J gene provides the rest. The chain links TRBV5 to TRBJ1-6; 7 positions match TRBD1. TRBJ1-6 is treated as an ORF (open reading frame) with a function not yet certain. V lost 3 bases to trimming and J lost 8 bases; unmatched junction nucleotides: 10. This CDR3 contains 16 residues. Germline lookup yields CDR1 LGHNA and CDR2 YNLKQL (reference sequence). The sequenced CDR3 bases are TGTGCCAGCAGCCACACCGGGACAGACCCCCATTCGCCC. The encoded protein is CASSHTGTDPHSP. The complete CDR3 reads CASSHTGTDPHSPLYF.

Concerning this clone: Gene names are mouse gene names. The read comes to an end 4 residues before the CDR3 does, leaving the germline J gene to fill in the end. V is TRBV13-2 and J is TRBJ2-3; TRBD2 agrees at 12 bases. CDR3 size: 16 residues. With V trimmed by 4 bases and J by 0 bases, 3 bases remained unmatched. Germline CDR1 NNHNN, CDR2 SYGAGS (reference sequence). CDR3 protein: CASGTGTGGSAETLYF. The sequenced part of the CDR3 DNA is TGTGCCAGCGGTACCGGGACTGGGGGGAGTGCAGAA.

This clone was counted between two and nine times. Mouse gene names and germline throughout. The read comes to an end 4 residues before the CDR3 does, leaving the germline J gene to fill in the end. Within the sample, other DNA sequences also encode this same CDR3. The V and J genes are TRBV17 and TRBJ2-7, with 7 bases that match TRBD2. CDR1 and CDR2 (germline): MNHDT, YYDKIL. This CDR3 region has 14 residues. V trimming: 3 bases; J trimming: 0 bases; junction bases outside the gene matches: 2. The CDR3: CASSRLGVSYEQYF. Incomplete CDR3 DNA: TGTGCTAGCAGTAGGCTGGGGGTCTCCTAT.

This clone has only a few counts. The germline and genes are mouse ones. Coverage ceases 4 residues before the CDR3 finishes, and the germline J gene fills in the end. The chain joins TRBV19 to TRBJ2-2, with D hard to call. The CDR3 spans 15 residues. The V and J ends lost 2 bases and 0 bases respectively, with 8 bases between them. Germline CDR1 is FNHDT and CDR2 is SITEND (reference sequence). The DNA read from the CDR3 is TGTGCCAGCAGTATTATCAGCGCAAACACCGGG. Amino acids: CASSIISANTG. The entire CDR3 protein reads CASSIISANTGQLYF.

Regarding this clone: The gene symbols are mouse symbols. The read halts 4 residues ahead of the CDR3 end, with the missing end drawn from the germline J gene. The identical CDR3 is also encoded by other nucleotide sequences in the sample. The chain employs TRBV13-2 and TRBJ2-7; TRBD1 might be the D (5 bases). There are 14 residues in the CDR3. Trimming shortened V by 0 bases and J by 0 bases, and 7 bases separated the two germline ends. Germline CDR1 NNHNN, CDR2 SYGAGS (reference sequence). CDR3 DNA (partial): TGTGCCAGCGGTGATGCAGGGTTCTCCTAT. Translated: CASGDAGFSY. The whole CDR3 sequence reads CASGDAGFSYEQYF.

As for this clone: Mouse names are used for the genes. The missing CDR3 end, 4 residues past where the read stops, is filled in from the germline J gene. V and J are TRBV5 and TRBJ2-2; TRBD1 is a possible D gene (5 bases). V was trimmed by 0 bases and J by 3 bases, leaving 14 bases between them. There are 17 residues in the CDR3. CDR1 and CDR2 from the germline V gene are LGHNA and YNLKQL (reference sequence). This CDR3 reads CASSQDRGRGDTGQLYF. CDR3 DNA (partial): TGTGCCAGCAGCCAAGATAGGGGTAGAGGGGACACCGGG.

With regard to this clone: Gene names and germline match the mouse. The CDR3 end falls 4 residues outside the read, so it is completed with the germline J gene. The V gene is TRBV13-1, the J gene TRBJ2-1, with D tentatively TRBD1 (5 bases). V was cut by 2 bases and J by 3 bases, with 9 bases left in between. In germline, CDR1 is NSHNY, CDR2 SYGAGN. CDR3 length: 14 residues. The CDR3 sequence: CASSEQGSYAEQFF. Incomplete CDR3 DNA: TGTGCCAGCAGTGAGCAGGGATCCTATGCT.

This clone came up many times. The germline and genes are mouse ones. From the germline J gene comes the end of the CDR3, since the read stops 4 residues before it. V and J are TRBV12-1 and TRBJ1-2, with unresolved D. Germline CDR1 is SGHSN and CDR2 is HYEKVE. The V end was cut by 4 bases, the J end by 0 bases, with 11 bases between. The CDR3 has 14 amino acids. This chain's CDR3 is CASSHDNANSDYTF. The sequenced part of the CDR3 DNA is TGTGCCAGCTCCCACGACAATGCAAACTCC.

This clone was seen more than once but under ten times. Gene names follow the mouse nomenclature. The CDR3 end is not reached by the read, which stops 4 residues before it; the germline J gene fills it in. This chain joins TRBV29 and TRBJ2-7; 8 bases match TRBD1. The CDR3 totals 12 residues. Germline lookup yields CDR1 MSHET and CDR2 SYDVDS. This chain's CDR3 is CASSLTGDEQYF. The sequenced CDR3 bases are TGTGCTAGCAGTCTGACAGGGGAT.